This TCR beta chain was sequenced in a study of blood T cell repertoires in COVID-19. Study overall: Collection of acute and convalescent COVID-19 samples took place in the United States, Italy and Spain.

Authors' analysis steps: Reference gene primer amplification gave nucleated cell count estimates. Here immunoSEQ multiplex PCR was the method, and the copy in TCRdb shows in-frame clones only, minus some. The V and J calls and clone size were taken over from that table, and D and trimming were inferred from the DNA. The sample gives about 200,000 clones, around nine tenths of which show up once; 15% to 20% is in the top ten. Seattle patients were enrolled while actively infected and followed longitudinally. V was shortened by 4 bases and J by 6 bases, with 17 bases between the two germline ends. This CDR3 is built from 14 residues. Germline lookup yields CDR1 SGHNT and CDR2 YYREEE (reference sequence).

Sequencing was carried out using peripheral blood. This clonotype was sampled from a man aged 45-65 years with COVID-19, enrolled during active disease. The chain combines TRBV5-4 with TRBJ2-7; a possible D gene is TRBD1 (6 bases). The CDR3 loop reads CASSPPGAQGEQYF. CDR3 sequence (DNA): TGTGCCAGCAGCCCCCCAGGGGCGCAGGGCGAGCAGTACTTC.